One sample yielded the 18 T cell receptor beta chains listed below, sequenced in a study of beta chain features in type 1 diabetes. Antigen specificity for these receptors is unknown. Findings of the study overall: Moderate yet significant TCRB CDR3 shortening was seen in Type 1 diabetes patients in all four CD4+ subsets.

What was sequenced were expressed TCRB transcripts, since all of the isolated RNA had been reverse transcribed. The protocol was immunoSEQ multiplex PCR, while the TCRdb copy is restricted to in-frame clones and leaves out a portion. The repertoire consists of about 640,000 clones, with over 10% occurring once and the leading ten covering 0.095% to 0.15%. Sequencing was carried out using naive CD4+ T cells from blood. The source is a man under 40 with type 1 diabetes.

The V and J genes are TRBV6-5 and TRBJ2-5; D remains unclear. Trimming cost V 6 bases and J 1 base, with 12 bases left between them. Germline loops: CDR1 MNHEY, CDR2 SVGAGI. The length of the CDR3 is 14 residues. CDR3 bases: TGTGCCAGCAGCCTTACCTTTGTCCAAGAGACCCAGTACTTC. Its protein is CASSLTFVQETQYF.

This clone appeared a few times. The genes are TRBV29-1 and TRBJ2-6; D not certain. CDR3 length: 12 amino acids. With 7 bases removed from V and 2 bases from J, the gap between germline ends came to 6 bases. CDR1 and CDR2 (germline): SQVTM, ANQGSEA. CDR3 DNA: TGCAGCGCTGACACTGGGGCCAACGTCCTGACTTTC. This sequence encodes CSADTGANVLTF.

A few counts support this clone. This sequence joins TRBV29-1 and TRBJ2-1, with 11 positions matching TRBD1. This CDR3 spans 14 amino acids. Germline CDR1 is SQVTM and CDR2 is ANQGSEA. J lost 6 bases, V lost 4 bases, and 5 bases had no gene match. The CDR3 DNA reads TGCAGCGTTGGAGGGACAGGGGGTGGCAATGAGCAGTTCTTC. Residues: CSVGGTGGGNEQFF.

The CDR3 bases are TGTGCCAGCTCGGATTATCGGGGCTACAATCAGCCCCAGCATTTT. Translated: CASSDYRGYNQPQHF. This chain joins TRBV2 and TRBJ1-5, with D possibly being TRBD1 (5 bases). V dropped 8 bases and J dropped 3 bases, with 17 bases sitting between them. Germline V CDR1 and CDR2: SNHLY, FYNNEI. CDR3 length: 15 residues.

This clone was recorded a few times. The CDR3 DNA reads as TGTGCCAGCAGTGAACTTACCCTTTTTGGTTCACCCCTCCACTTT. Protein sequence: CASSELTLFGSPLHF. The chain uses TRBV2 and TRBJ1-6; D remains ambiguous. CDR3 size: 15 residues. The V gene lost 2 bases and the J gene lost 9 bases, with 14 bases spanning the gap. From germline, CDR1 is SNHLY and CDR2 FYNNEI.

The chain is built from TRBV18 and TRBJ1-2, with D uncertain. Trimming removed 3 bases at V and 0 bases at J, with 8 bases between. There are 14 residues in the CDR3. Germline assignment: CDR1 KGHSH and CDR2 LQKENI. The CDR3 DNA reads as TGTGCCAGCTCACCGTCTATAGCTAACTATGGCTACACCTTC. It yields the protein CASSPSIANYGYTF.

This clone was seen more than once but under ten times. CDR3 loop: CATRAGAEETQYF. CDR3 sequence (DNA): TGTGCTACCCGAGCGGGGGCTGAAGAGACCCAGTACTTC. The chain is built from TRBV7-9 and TRBJ2-5, with 8 positions matching TRBD2. CDR1 and CDR2 from the germline V gene are SEHNR and FQNEAQ (reference sequence). The CDR3 is 13 amino acids.

For this clone: The identical CDR3 is also encoded by other nucleotide sequences in the sample. This chain joins TRBV30 and TRBJ1-4; D is undetermined. CDR1 is GTSNPN and CDR2 is SVGIG in the germline V gene (reference sequence). The CDR3 extends over 15 amino acids. The germline V and J ends were trimmed by 2 bases and 4 bases, with 14 bases remaining between them. The CDR3 DNA reads as TGTGCCTGGAGTTCGTCCCGGACTGTTAATGAAAAACTGTTTTTT. Protein sequence: CAWSSSRTVNEKLFF.

This chain connects TRBV2 to TRBJ2-2; D is possibly TRBD2 (6 bases). The ends were cut back, 2 bases at V and 2 bases at J, with 15 bases in the middle. The CDR3 totals 17 residues. The V gene's germline CDR1 is SNHLY and CDR2 FYNNEI. This CDR3 is CASSEKGRGPNTGELFF. CDR3 sequence (DNA): TGTGCCAGCAGTGAAAAGGGGCGGGGCCCTAACACCGGGGAGCTGTTTTTT.

This clone was detected a few times. The rearrangement joins TRBV6-5 to TRBJ2-1, with 10 positions matching TRBD2. V gave up 4 bases and J gave up 6 bases; unmatched junction bases: 6. The CDR3 is made up of 15 amino acids. Germline CDR1 is MNHEY and CDR2 is SVGAGI. The CDR3 reads CASSSLAGAFNEQFF. The CDR3 bases are TGTGCCAGCAGTTCCCTAGCGGGAGCCTTCAATGAGCAGTTCTTC.

This sequence joins TRBV29-1 and TRBJ1-3, with a tentative D call TRBD1 (6 bases). Germline-derived CDR1 and CDR2 are SQVTM and ANQGSEA. The length of the CDR3 is 15 residues. V was pared by 7 bases and J by 0 bases, with 16 bases between. The CDR3 coding sequence is TGCAGCGCCACTGCAGGGGACTCCTCTGGAAACACCATATATTTT. This codes for CSATAGDSSGNTIYF.

This chain joins TRBV15 and TRBJ2-2; 7 positions agree with TRBD1. The CDR3 runs 18 residues. After removal of 0 bases from V and 3 bases from J, the junction contained 10 bases not matched to a gene. Germline V gives CDR1 LNHNV, CDR2 YYDKDF (reference sequence). CDR3 DNA: TGTGCCACCAGCAGAGACGCGACCGGGACAGCTTACACCGGGGAGCTGTTTTTT. As protein: CATSRDATGTAYTGELFF.

This clone was counted a few times. This chain links TRBV4-3 with TRBJ2-7, with D uncertain. The CDR3 length is 15 residues. The germline V gene has CDR1 LGHNA and CDR2 YSLEER. Trimming took off 0 bases at V and 3 bases at J, with 12 bases between the two ends. For the CDR3, the DNA is TGCGCCAGCAGCCAAGATATTCAACAGAGCTACGAGCAGTACTTC. This codes for CASSQDIQQSYEQYF.

This clone has more than one count but fewer than ten. This sequence joins TRBV2 and TRBJ1-1; weak D call: TRBD1 (5 bases). CDR1 and CDR2 (germline): SNHLY, FYNNEI. Between the trimmed V and J ends, which lost 7 bases and 0 bases, there was a span of 12 bases. The CDR3 extends over 14 amino acids. Here the CDR3 reads CASNGGGMNTEAFF. The CDR3 coding sequence is TGTGCCAGCAACGGGGGAGGGATGAACACTGAAGCTTTCTTT. Variable domain in full (rest from reference TRBV2 and TRBJ1-1): EPEVTQTPSHQVTQMGQEVILRCVPISNHLYFYWYRQILGQKVEFLVSFYNNEISEKSEIFDDQFSVERPDGSNFTLKIRSTKLEDSAMYFCASNGGGMNTEAFFGQGTRLTVV.

This sequence joins TRBV7-2 and TRBJ2-3; 11 bases line up with TRBD2. The CDR3 runs to 17 residues. From germline, CDR1 is SGHTA and CDR2 FQGNSA. V was clipped by 5 bases and J by 6 bases; unmatched bases: 13. The CDR3 nucleotides read TGTGCCAGCAGCCCGGGGCTAGCGGGGGGTATTGGGGATACGCAGTATTTT. Translated, it gives CASSPGLAGGIGDTQYF. The full variable domain, with the rest looked up from reference TRBV7-2 and TRBJ2-3, is GAGVSQSPSNKVTEKGKDVELRCDPISGHTALYWYRQSLGQGLEFLIYFQGNSAPDKSGLPSDRFSAERTGGSVSTLTIQRTQQEDSAVYLCASSPGLAGGIGDTQYFGPGTRLTVL.

This clone was counted only a few times. The gene calls are TRBV4-2 and TRBJ2-3; 11 bases match TRBD2. Germline V gene lookup returns CDR1 LGHNA and CDR2 YNFKEQ. The ends lost 5 bases at V and 1 base at J; junction bases unmatched: 8. This CDR3 contains 17 residues. CDR3 in DNA: TGTGCCAGCAGCTCGATAGCGGGGGGGCCGGGCACAGATACGCAGTATTTT. This codes for CASSSIAGGPGTDTQYF.

V is TRBV2 and J is TRBJ1-3; D gene unclear. CDR1 and CDR2 (germline): SNHLY, FYNNEI. The CDR3 extends over 14 amino acids. The V gene lost 4 bases and the J gene lost 0 bases, with 7 bases spanning the gap. The CDR3 nucleotides are TGTGCCAGCAGTGCATGGACCTCTGGAAACACCATATATTTT. Residues: CASSAWTSGNTIYF.

This clone was recorded a few times. The V gene is TRBV10-3, the J gene TRBJ2-5, with D hard to call. CDR1 is ENHRY, CDR2 SYGVKD, per germline. The CDR3 is made up of 14 amino acids. Trimming left V 3 bases short and J 1 base short, with 9 bases between. The CDR3, as DNA: TGTGCCATCAGTGATTACGGTACCCAAGAGACCCAGTACTTC. Translated, it gives CAISDYGTQETQYF.